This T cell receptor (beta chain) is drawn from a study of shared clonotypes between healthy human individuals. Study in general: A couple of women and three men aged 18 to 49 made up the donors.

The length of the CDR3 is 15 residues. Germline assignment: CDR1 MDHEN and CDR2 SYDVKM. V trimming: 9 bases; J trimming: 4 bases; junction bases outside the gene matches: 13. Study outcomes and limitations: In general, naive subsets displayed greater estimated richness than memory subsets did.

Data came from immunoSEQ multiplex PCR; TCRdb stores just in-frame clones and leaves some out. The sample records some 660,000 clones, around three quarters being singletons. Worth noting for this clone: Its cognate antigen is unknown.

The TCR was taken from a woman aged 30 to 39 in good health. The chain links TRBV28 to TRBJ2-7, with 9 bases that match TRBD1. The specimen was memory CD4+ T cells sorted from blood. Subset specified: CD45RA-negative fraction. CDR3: CASLTGGREEYEQYF. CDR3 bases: TGTGCCAGTTTAACAGGGGGCCGAGAAGAATACGAGCAGTACTTC. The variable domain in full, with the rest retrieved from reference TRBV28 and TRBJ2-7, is DVKVTQSSRYLVKRTGEKVFLECVQDMDHENMFWYRQDPGLGLRLIYFSYDVKMKEKGDIPEGYSVSREKKERFSLILESASTNQTSMYLCASLTGGREEYEQYFGPGTRLTVT.